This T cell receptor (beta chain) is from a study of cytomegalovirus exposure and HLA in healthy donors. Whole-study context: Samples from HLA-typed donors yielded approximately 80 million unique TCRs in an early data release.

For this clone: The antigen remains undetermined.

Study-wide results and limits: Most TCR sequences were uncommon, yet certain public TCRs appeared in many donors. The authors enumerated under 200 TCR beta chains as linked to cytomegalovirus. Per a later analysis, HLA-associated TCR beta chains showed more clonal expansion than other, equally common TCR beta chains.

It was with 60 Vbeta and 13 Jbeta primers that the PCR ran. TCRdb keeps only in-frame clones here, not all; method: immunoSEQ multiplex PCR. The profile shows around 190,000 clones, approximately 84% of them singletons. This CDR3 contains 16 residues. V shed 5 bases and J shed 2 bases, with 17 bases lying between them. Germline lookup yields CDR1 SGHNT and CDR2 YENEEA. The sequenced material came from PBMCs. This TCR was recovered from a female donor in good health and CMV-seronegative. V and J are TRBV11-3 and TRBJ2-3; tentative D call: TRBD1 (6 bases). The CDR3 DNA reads TGTGCCAGCAGCCCTCAAGGGGGATTTTCCACAGATACGCAGTATTTT. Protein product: CASSPQGGFSTDTQYF.